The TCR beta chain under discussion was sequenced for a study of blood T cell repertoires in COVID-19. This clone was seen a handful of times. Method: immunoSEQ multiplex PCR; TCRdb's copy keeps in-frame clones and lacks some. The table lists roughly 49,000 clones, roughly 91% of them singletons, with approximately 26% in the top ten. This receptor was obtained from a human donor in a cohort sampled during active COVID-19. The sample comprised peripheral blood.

DNA for the CDR3: TGTGCCAGCAGCTTACAGGACACCGGGGAGCTGTTTTTT. It encodes CASSLQDTGELFF. The chain employs TRBV11-1 and TRBJ2-2; D is ambiguous. Trimming cost V 2 bases and J 3 bases, with 4 bases left between them. From germline, CDR1 is SGHAT and CDR2 FQDESV (reference sequence). The length of the CDR3 is 13 residues.